These T cell receptor beta chains were read from a single sample in a study of blood T cell repertoires in COVID-19. Profiled with immunoSEQ multiplex PCR; TCRdb holds only in-frame clones, not every one. The sample includes roughly 350,000 clones, approximately 87% of them seen just once. The sequenced material came from peripheral blood. The receptor set was obtained from a woman aged 30 to 39 with COVID-19, enrolled during active disease. Both conserved end residues are part of each CDR3. Fields, in order: V gene, D gene, J gene, clone size, CDR3 protein, CDR3 DNA. The D gene is left open where the match is weak. Some rows have no size entry. The others give once, few or many, or a class for an expanded clone.

TRBV24-1	TRBD2	TRBJ2-2	-	CATRTSGSTGELFF	TGTGCCACTAGGACTAGCGGGAGCACCGGGGAGCTGTTTTTT
TRBV5-1	TRBD1	TRBJ1-5	few	CASSRSDREKGNQPQHF	TGCGCCAGCAGTCGAAGCGACAGGGAGAAGGGCAATCAGCCCCAGCATTTT
TRBV5-1	TRBD2	TRBJ2-1	-	CASSLVASGRANEQFF	TGCGCCAGCAGCTTGGTAGCTAGCGGGAGGGCTAATGAGCAGTTCTTC
TRBV11-3	-	TRBJ2-1	-	CASSFRGSSYNEQFF	TGTGCCAGCAGCTTCCGGGGTAGCTCCTACAATGAGCAGTTCTTC
TRBV9	TRBD2	TRBJ2-1	-	CASSVATGLANNEQFF	TGTGCCAGCAGCGTAGCTACTGGACTAGCGAACAATGAGCAGTTCTTC
TRBV11-2	TRBD2	TRBJ2-1	-	CASSLARRLAGEQFF	TGTGCCAGCAGCTTAGCCCGACGACTAGCGGGAGAGCAGTTCTTC
TRBV6-5	-	TRBJ2-1	once	CASRRSLHNEQFF	TGTGCCAGCCGCCGATCCCTACACAATGAGCAGTTCTTC
TRBV4-2	-	TRBJ2-7	-	CASSQEVATFYEQYF	TGTGCCAGCAGCCAAGAAGTAGCGACTTTCTACGAGCAGTACTTC
TRBV2	-	TRBJ2-3	-	CASGRADTQYF	TGTGCCAGCGGTCGGGCAGATACGCAGTATTTT
TRBV18	TRBD1	TRBJ2-3	-	CASSPTGNGADTQYF	TGTGCCAGCTCACCGACAGGGAATGGAGCAGATACGCAGTATTTT
TRBV9	TRBD1	TRBJ1-2	-	CASSAGGQGRFRYGYTF	TGTGCCAGCAGCGCAGGGGGACAGGGGAGGTTTCGCTATGGCTACACCTTC
TRBV19	TRBD1	TRBJ1-5	-	CASSSTGGSNQPQHF	TGTGCCAGTAGCTCGACAGGGGGTAGCAATCAGCCCCAGCATTTT
TRBV5-5	TRBD1	TRBJ1-1	-	CASSPTGLTEAFF	TGTGCCAGCAGCCCGACAGGGCTCACTGAAGCTTTCTTT
TRBV6-5	TRBD1	TRBJ2-7	-	CASSRDRAYEQYF	TGTGCCAGCAGCCGGGACAGAGCCTACGAGCAGTACTTC